The clone carrying this T cell receptor beta chain appeared a few times. What it binds is unknown. The source of the sample is a study of T-cell reconstitution after alpha-beta-depleted transplantation in children. Unique molecular identifiers were incorporated into the prepared TCRbeta library. Each CDR3 protein gets one entry after TCRdb re-called the PCR reads with MiXCR. The sample lists about 980,000 distinct CDR3 sequences, roughly 29% occurring once. General study points: Newly generated T cells supplied most T-cell counts and diversity one year post-transplant. The origin of high day-60 TCRbeta diversity in some patients lay in surviving recipient T cells and thymic progenitors.

The junction had 7 bases not matched to a gene; V was cut back by 0 bases and J by 2 bases. There are 15 residues in the CDR3. Germline-derived CDR1 and CDR2 are DFQATT and SNEGSKA (reference sequence). The chain uses TRBV20-1 and TRBJ2-7; 7 bases match TRBD2. This TCR was recovered from a boy under two years old who had a stem cell transplant for SCID, so the T cells may come from the graft donor. The sequencing used PBMCs, mostly from graft donor cells, collected 360 days after TCRalphabeta/CD19-depleted stem cell transplant. Here the CDR3 DNA reads TGCAGTGCTAGAGATCTACACAGCGGGGCCTACGAGCAGTACTTC. Amino acid sequence: CSARDLHSGAYEQYF.